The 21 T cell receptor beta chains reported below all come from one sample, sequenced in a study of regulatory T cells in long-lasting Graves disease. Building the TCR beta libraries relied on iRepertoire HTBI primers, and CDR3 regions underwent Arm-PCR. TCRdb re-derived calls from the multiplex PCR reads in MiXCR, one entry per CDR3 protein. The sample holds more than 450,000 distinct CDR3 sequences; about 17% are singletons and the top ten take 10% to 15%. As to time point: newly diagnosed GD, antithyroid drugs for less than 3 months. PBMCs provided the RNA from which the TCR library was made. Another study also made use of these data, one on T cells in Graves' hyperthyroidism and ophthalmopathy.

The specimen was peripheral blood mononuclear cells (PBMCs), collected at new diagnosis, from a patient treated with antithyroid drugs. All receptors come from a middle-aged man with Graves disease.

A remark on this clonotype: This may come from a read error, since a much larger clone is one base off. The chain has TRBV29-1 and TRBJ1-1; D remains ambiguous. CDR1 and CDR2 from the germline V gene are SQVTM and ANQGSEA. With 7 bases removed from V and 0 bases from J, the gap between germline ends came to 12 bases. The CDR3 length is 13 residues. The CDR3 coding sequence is TGCAGCGCTGCGGGATGGATGAACACTGAAGCTTTCTTT. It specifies CSAAGWMNTEAFF. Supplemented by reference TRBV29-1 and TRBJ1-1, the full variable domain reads SAVISQKPSRDICQRGTSLTIQCQVDSQVTMMFWYRQQPGQSLTLIATANQGSEATYESGFVIDKFPISRPNLTFSTLTVSNMSPEDSSIYLCSAAGWMNTEAFFGQGTRLTVV.

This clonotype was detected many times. The CDR3 spells CATSDIGGSSYNEQFF. The CDR3 region has the DNA TGTGCCACCAGTGACATCGGGGGTAGCTCCTACAATGAGCAGTTCTTC. The J gene is TRBJ2-1, the V gene TRBV24-1, with D tentatively TRBD2 (6 bases). The CDR3 totals 16 residues. The ends were cut back, 4 bases at V and 0 bases at J, with 12 bases in the middle. Germline V gives CDR1 KGHDR, CDR2 SFDVKD.

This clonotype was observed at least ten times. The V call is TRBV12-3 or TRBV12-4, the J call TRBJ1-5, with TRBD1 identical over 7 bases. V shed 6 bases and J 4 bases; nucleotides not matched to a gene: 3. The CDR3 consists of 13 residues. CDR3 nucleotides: TGTGCCAGCAGGGGGACAGTTAATCAGCCCCAGCATTTT. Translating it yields CASRGTVNQPQHF.

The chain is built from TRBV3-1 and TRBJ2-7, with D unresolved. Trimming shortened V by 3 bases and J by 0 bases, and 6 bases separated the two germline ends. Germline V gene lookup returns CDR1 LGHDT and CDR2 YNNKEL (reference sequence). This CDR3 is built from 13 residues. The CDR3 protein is CASSHLNSYEQYF. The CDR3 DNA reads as TGTGCCAGCAGCCACCTAAACTCCTACGAGCAGTACTTC.

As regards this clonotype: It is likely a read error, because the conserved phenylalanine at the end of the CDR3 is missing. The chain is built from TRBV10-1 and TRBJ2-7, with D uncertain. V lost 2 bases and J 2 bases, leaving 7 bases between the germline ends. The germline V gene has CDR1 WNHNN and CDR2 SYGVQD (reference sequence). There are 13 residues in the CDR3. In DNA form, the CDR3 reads TGCGCCAGCAGTGAGGCAGGAACCTACGAGCAGTACTCC. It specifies CASSEAGTYEQYS.

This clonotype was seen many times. The CDR3 protein is CASSLEGTSETEAFF. The CDR3 DNA is TGTGCCAGCAGCTTGGAGGGGACATCGGAGACTGAAGCTTTCTTT. This chain connects TRBV7-9 to TRBJ1-1, with TRBD1 as a possible D gene (6 bases). The CDR3 length is 15 residues. V lost 3 bases to trimming and J lost 5 bases, with 16 bases between them. The germline V gene encodes CDR1 SEHNR and CDR2 FQNEAQ (reference sequence).

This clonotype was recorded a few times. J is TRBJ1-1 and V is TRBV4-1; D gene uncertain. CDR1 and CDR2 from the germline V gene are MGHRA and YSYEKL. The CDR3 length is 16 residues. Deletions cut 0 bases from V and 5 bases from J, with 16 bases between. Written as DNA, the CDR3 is TGCGCCAGCAGCCAAGATTTGAGCCGGGGATCGACTGAAGCTTTCTTT. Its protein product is CASSQDLSRGSTEAFF.

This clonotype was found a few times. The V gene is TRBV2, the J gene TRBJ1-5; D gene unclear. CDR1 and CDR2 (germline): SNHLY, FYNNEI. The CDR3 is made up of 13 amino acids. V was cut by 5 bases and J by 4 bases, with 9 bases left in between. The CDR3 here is CASSNRENQPQHF. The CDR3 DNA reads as TGTGCCAGCAGTAACCGGGAGAATCAGCCCCAGCATTTT.

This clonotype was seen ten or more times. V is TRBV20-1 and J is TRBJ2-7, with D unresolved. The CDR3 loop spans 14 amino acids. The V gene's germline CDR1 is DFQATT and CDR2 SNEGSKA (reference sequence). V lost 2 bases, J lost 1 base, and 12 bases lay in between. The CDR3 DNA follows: TGCAGTGCTAGAATACGACGGAGTTCCTACGAGCAGTACTTC. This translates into CSARIRRSSYEQYF.

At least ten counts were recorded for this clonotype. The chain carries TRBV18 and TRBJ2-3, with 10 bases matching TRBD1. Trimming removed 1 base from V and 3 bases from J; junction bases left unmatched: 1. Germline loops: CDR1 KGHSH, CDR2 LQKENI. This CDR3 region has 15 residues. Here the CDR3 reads CASSPRTGGTDTQYF. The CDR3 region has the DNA TGTGCCAGCTCACCACGGACAGGGGGTACAGATACGCAGTATTTT.

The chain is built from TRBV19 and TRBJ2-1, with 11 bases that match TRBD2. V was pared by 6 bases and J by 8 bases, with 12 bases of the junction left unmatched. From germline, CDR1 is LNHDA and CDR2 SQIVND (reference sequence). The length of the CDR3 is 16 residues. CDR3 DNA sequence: TGTGCCAGTAGGCAACTTCTAGCGGGAGGTGTGGATGAGCAGTTCTTC. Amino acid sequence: CASRQLLAGGVDEQFF.

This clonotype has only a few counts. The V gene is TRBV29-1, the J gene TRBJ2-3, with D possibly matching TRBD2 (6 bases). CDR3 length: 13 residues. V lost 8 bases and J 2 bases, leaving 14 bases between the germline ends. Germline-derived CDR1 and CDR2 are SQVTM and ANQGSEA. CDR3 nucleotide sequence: TGCAGCTCCCCAGGAGGGTCCACAGATACGCAGTATTTT. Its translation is CSSPGGSTDTQYF.

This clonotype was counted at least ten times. The CDR3: CASRGTGEGTEAFF. The CDR3 nucleotides read TGTGCCAGCAGGGGGACAGGGGAGGGCACTGAAGCTTTCTTT. The gene calls are TRBV27 and TRBJ1-1, with TRBD1 matching over 10 bases. J gave up 4 bases and V 6 bases, and 5 bases lay outside the gene matches. Germline CDR1 reads MNHEY; CDR2 reads SMNVEV (reference sequence). The length of the CDR3 is 14 residues.

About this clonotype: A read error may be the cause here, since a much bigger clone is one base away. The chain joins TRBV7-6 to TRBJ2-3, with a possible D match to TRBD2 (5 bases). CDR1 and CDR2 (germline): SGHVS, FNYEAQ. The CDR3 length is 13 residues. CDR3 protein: CASSRLTGDAQYF. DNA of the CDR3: TGTGCCAGCAGCCGACTAACCGGAGATGCGCAGTATTTT.

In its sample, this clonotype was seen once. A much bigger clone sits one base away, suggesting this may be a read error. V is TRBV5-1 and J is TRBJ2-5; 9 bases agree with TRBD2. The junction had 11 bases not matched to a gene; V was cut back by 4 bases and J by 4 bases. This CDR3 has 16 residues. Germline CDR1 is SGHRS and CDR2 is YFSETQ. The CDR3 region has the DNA TGCGCCAGCAGCGGGTCGAACCTAGCGGGATTAGAGACCCAGTACTTC. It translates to CASSGSNLAGLETQYF.

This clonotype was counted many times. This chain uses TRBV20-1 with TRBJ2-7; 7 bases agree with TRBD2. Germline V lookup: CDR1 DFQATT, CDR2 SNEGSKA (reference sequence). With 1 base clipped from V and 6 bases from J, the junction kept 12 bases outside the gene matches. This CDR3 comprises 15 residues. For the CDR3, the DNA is TGCAGTGCTAGAGCGGGAGGTGGTAGAGGTGGCGAGCAGTACTTC. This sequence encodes CSARAGGGRGGEQYF.

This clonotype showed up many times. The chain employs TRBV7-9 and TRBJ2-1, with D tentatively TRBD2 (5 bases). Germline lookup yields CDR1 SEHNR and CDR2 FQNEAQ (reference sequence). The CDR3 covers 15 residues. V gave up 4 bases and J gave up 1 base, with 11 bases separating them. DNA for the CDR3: TGTGCCAGCAGCTATAGCGAGTATTCCTACAATGAGCAGTTCTTC. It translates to CASSYSEYSYNEQFF.

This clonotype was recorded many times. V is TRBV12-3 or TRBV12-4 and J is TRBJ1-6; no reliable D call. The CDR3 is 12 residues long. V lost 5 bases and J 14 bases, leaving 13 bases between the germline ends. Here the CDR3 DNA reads TGTGCCAGCAGTCTTAGAGGGTTTACCCTCCACTTT. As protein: CASSLRGFTLHF.

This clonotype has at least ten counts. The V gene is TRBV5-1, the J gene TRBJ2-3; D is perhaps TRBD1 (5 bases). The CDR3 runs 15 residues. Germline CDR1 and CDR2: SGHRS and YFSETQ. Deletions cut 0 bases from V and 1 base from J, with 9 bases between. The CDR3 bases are TGCGCCAGCAGCTTGGAGGGGTTTCGCACAGATACGCAGTATTTT. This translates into CASSLEGFRTDTQYF.

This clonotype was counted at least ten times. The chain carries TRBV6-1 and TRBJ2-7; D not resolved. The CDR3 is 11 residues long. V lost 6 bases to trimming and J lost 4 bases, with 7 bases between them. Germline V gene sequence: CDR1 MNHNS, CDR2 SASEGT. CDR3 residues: CASSNLYEQYF. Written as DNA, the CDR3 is TGTGCCAGCAGCAACTTGTACGAGCAGTACTTC.

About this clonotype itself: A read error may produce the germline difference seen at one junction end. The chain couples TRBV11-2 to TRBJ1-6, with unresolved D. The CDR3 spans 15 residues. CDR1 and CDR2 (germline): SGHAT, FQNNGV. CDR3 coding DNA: TGCGCCAGCAGCTGGGATCCCCCCCTTAAGTCACCCCTCCACTTT. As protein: CASSWDPPLKSPLHF.